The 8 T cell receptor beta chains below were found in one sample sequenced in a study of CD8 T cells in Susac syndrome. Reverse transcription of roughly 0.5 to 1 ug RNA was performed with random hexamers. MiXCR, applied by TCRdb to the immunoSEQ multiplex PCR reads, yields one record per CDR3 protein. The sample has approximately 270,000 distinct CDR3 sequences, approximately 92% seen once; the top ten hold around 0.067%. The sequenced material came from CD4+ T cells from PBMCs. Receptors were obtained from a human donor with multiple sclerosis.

In DNA, the CDR3 is TGTGCCAGCAGGACCGGGACAGAAGGTTCTGAAGCTTTCTTT. Its translation is CASRTGTEGSEAFF. The V gene is TRBV3-1, the J gene TRBJ1-1; 7 positions match TRBD1. Germline loops: CDR1 LGHDT, CDR2 YNNKEL (reference sequence). V was pared by 6 bases and J by 6 bases, with 10 bases of the junction left unmatched. This CDR3 is 14 amino acids long. Filled out from reference TRBV3-1 and TRBJ1-1, the complete variable domain reads DTAVSQTPKYLVTQMGNDKSIKCEQNLGHDTMYWYKQDSKKFLKIMFSYNNKELIINETVPNRFSPKSPDKAHLNLHINSLELGDSAVYFCASRTGTEGSEAFFGQGTRLTVV.

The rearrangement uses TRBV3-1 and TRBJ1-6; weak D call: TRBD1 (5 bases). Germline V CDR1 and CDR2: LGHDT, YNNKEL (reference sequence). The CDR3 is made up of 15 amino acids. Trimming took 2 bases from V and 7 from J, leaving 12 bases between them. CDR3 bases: TGTGCCAGCAGCCAATTTGACAGTGGGAATTCACCCCTCCACTTT. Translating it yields CASSQFDSGNSPLHF.

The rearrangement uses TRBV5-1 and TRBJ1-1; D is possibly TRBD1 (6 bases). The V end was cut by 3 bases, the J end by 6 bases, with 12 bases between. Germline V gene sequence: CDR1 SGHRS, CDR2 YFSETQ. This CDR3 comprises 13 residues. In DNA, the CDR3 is TGCGCCAGCAGCTCGATTGGGGGCGCTGAAGCTTTCTTT. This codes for CASSSIGGAEAFF.

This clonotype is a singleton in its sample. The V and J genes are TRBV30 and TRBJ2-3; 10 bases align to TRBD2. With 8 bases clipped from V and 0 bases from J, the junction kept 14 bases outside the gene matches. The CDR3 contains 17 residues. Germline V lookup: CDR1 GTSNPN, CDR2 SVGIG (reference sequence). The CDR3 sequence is CAVAGTSATGSTDTQYF. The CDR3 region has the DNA TGTGCCGTAGCCGGGACTAGCGCGACGGGGAGCACAGATACGCAGTATTTT.

CDR3 amino acids: CATSRRTGENTGELFF. DNA of the CDR3: TGTGCCACCAGCAGGCGAACAGGGGAGAACACCGGGGAGCTGTTTTTT. This rearrangement joins TRBV15 to TRBJ2-2, with TRBD1 matching 7 bases. Trimming at V came to 3 bases and at J to 1 base, leaving 5 bases not matched to a gene. The germline V gene encodes CDR1 LNHNV and CDR2 YYDKDF (reference sequence). There are 16 residues in the CDR3.

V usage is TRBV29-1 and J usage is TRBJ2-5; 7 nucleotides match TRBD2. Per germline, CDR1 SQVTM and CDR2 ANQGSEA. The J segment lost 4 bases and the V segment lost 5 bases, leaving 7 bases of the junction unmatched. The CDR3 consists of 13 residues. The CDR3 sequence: CSVHGGRGETQYF. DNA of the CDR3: TGCAGCGTTCATGGGGGGAGGGGAGAGACCCAGTACTTC.

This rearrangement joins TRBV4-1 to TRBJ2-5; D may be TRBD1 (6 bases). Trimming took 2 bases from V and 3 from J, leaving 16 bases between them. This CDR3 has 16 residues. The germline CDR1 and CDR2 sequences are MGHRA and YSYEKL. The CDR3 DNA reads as TGCGCCAGCAGCCAATTCACCGGGACAACCAAAGAGACCCAGTACTTC. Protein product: CASSQFTGTTKETQYF.

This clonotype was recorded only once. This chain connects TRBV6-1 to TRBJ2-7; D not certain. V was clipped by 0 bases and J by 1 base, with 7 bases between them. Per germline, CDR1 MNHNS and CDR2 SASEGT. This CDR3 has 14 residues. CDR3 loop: CASSEAGRSYEQYV. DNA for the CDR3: TGTGCCAGCAGTGAAGCCGGCAGATCCTACGAGCAGTACGTC.